This T cell receptor beta chain was profiled in a study of blood T cell repertoires in COVID-19. Turning to the study itself: In Cohort 3, a recovered donor had either two negative PCRs, clearance, or symptom resolution.

Profiled with immunoSEQ multiplex PCR; TCRdb holds only in-frame clones, not every one. This table holds 200,000 to 250,000 clones, about 86% found once. The receptor's source is a woman between 45 and 60 years old in a cohort exposed to, infected with or recovered from COVID-19 (not recorded which). The sample comprised PBMCs or T cells enriched from blood (not recorded which).

Here the CDR3 DNA reads TGTGCCAGCAGCCATAGCGGGACATTCGAGCAGTACTTC. Its protein product is CASSHSGTFEQYF. J is TRBJ2-7 and V is TRBV11-2; 8 bases agree with TRBD2. Trimming removed 5 bases from V and 6 bases from J; junction bases left unmatched: 6. Germline-derived CDR1 and CDR2 are SGHAT and FQNNGV. The CDR3 has 13 amino acids.